This section outlines one T cell receptor beta chain sequence together with its context. The antigen it binds to is not known. No much larger clonotype is one base removed from it; base qualities were not supplied. This sample is part of a study of CD8 T cells in Susac syndrome (dated by TCRdb to between 2019 and 2020). With respect to the entire study: Repertoire sequencing was used to test whether CD8+ T cell activation and differentiation in Susac syndrome was antigen driven. The full study reports these points: The number of individuals in the TCR sequencing and HLA analysis was acknowledged as relatively small.

V loses 5 bases, J loses 3 bases, and the germline ends lie 13 bases apart. CDR1 and CDR2 (SNHLY, FYNNEI) derive from the germline V gene. The CDR3 spans 14 residues, from the cysteine through the phenylalanine. The only DNA kept is the CDR3, 42 bases in frame from the first base. Peripheral blood CD8+ and CD4+ T cells from healthy donors, Susac syndrome patients and multiple sclerosis patients were profiled by high-throughput TCR beta sequencing. The healthy donors served as controls matched for age and sex. CD8+ TEMRA cells were enriched by FACS, while bulk CD8+ and CD4+ T cells were purified by magnetic negative isolation. Blood was drawn into EDTA tubes, processed within 24 hours, and PBMCs were isolated by density gradient centrifugation. PBMCs intended for TCR sequencing were frozen in liquid nitrogen and were later thawed in a 37 degrees C water bath. The sorted or isolated CD4+, CD8+ and CD8+ TEMRA cells reached a purity of at least 90%.

RNA was extracted using the RNeasy kit, and roughly 0.45 to 1 microgram was reverse transcribed with random hexamers. The immunoSEQ multiplex PCR assay, covering 54 Vbeta and 13 Jbeta segments, was used to amplify TCR beta CDR3 regions. To correct PCR amplification bias, a synthetic template baseline was used for both primer optimization and computational correction. The authors processed their data as follows. Reads were assigned to V, D and J genes according to IMGT and analyzed in immunoSEQ Analyzer, with only productive sequences retained. Clonality was computed as one minus Shannon entropy normalized by log2 of the number of productive unique sequences. Public and private clones were assessed among the 100 most prevalent clones of each patient and control. Susac-specific clones were defined as absent from healthy and MS cohorts, approximately 1,000 published viral clones and other ImmuneACCESS disease sequences. TCRdb reran the public reads through fastp at Q25 and MiXCR, keeping productive beta chains. For every CDR3 protein sequence, its rows merge into one entry that carries the most common genes and DNA. These V and J calls rely on TCRdb rather than the paper's analysis. The sample records roughly 130,000 distinct CDR3 sequences, nearly 95% of which are singletons. The leading ten clones occupy more than 0.09% of the sample.

The sample taken for sequencing was CD4+ T cells from PBMCs. The sequence was collected from a human donor in good health. The chain joins TRBV2 to TRBJ1-1, and possibly TRBD1, on 6 matching bases. The nucleotides read TGTGCCAGCAGTCCGACAGGCGGGGACACTGAAGCTTTCTTT. It translates to CASSPTGGDTEAFF.